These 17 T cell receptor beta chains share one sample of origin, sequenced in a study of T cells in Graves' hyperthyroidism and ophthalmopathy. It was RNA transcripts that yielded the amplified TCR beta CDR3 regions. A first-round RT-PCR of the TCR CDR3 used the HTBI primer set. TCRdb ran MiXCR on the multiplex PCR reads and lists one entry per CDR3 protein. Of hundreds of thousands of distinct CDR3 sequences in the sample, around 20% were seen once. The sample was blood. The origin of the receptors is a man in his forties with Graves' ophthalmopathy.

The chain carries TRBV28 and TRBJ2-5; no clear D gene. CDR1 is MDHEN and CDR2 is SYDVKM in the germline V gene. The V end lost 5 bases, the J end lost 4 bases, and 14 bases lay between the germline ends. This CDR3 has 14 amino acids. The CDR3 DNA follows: TGTGCCAGCAGTCCGATTCTTCTTCCAGAGACCCAGTACTTC. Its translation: CASSPILLPETQYF.

The CDR3 loop is CSVEGDYQETQYF. CDR3 nucleotide sequence: TGCAGCGTTGAGGGGGACTACCAAGAGACCCAGTACTTC. J is TRBJ2-5 and V is TRBV29-1; a weak D match, TRBD2 (6 bases). Germline V gene sequence: CDR1 SQVTM, CDR2 ANQGSEA. The CDR3 runs 13 residues. V gave up 3 bases and J gave up 0 bases, with 8 bases separating them.

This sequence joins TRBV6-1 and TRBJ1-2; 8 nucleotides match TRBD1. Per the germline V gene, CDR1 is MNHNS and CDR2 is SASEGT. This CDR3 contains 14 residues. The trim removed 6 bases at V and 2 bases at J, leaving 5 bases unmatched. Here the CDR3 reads CASSSTGVNYGYTF. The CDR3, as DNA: TGTGCCAGCAGCTCGACAGGGGTGAACTATGGCTACACCTTC.

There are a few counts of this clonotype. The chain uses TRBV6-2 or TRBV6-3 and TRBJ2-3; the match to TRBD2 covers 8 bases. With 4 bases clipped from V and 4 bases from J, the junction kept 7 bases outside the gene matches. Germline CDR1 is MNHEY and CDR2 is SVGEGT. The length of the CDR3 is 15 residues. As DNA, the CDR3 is TGTGCCAGCAGTTCCAGCGGGGGTGTGGCAGATACGCAGTATTTT. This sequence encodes CASSSSGGVADTQYF.

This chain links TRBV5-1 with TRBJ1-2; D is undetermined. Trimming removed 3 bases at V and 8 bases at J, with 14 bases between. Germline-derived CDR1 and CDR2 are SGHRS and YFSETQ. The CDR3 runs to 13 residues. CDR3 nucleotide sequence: TGCGCCAGCAGCTGGGGATCCGCTATGGGCTACACCTTC. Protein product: CASSWGSAMGYTF.

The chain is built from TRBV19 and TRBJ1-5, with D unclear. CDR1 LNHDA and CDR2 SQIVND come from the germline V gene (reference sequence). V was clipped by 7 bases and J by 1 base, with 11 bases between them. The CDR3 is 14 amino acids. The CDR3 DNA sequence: TGTGCCAGTAAGAGGGCTACCAGCAATCAGCCCCAGCATTTT. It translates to CASKRATSNQPQHF.

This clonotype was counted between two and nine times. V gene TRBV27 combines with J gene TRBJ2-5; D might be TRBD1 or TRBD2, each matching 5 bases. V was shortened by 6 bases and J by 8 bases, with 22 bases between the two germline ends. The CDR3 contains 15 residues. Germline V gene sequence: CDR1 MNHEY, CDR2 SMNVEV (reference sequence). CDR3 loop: CASSPGGSGLRTQYF. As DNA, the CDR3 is TGTGCCAGCAGCCCCGGCGGTTCGGGGCTGAGAACCCAGTACTTC.

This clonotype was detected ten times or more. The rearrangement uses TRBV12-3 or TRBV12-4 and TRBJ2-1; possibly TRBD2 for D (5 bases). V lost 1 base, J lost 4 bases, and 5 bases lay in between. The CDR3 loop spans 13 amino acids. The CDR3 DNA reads TGTGCCAGCAGTTTAGGACTATACAATGAGCAGTTCTTC. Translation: CASSLGLYNEQFF.

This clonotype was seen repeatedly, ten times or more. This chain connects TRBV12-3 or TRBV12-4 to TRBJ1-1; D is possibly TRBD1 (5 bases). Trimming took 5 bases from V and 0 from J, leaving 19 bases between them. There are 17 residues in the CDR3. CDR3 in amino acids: CASSLRVGELLNTEAFF. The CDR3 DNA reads TGTGCCAGCAGTCTCCGCGTGGGGGAGCTACTGAACACTGAAGCTTTCTTT.

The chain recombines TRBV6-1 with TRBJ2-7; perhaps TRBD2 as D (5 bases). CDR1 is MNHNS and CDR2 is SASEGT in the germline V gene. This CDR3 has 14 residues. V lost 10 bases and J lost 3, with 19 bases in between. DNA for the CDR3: TGTGCCACCCAAAGGTATAGCGTCAACTACGAGCAGTACTTC. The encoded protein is CATQRYSVNYEQYF.

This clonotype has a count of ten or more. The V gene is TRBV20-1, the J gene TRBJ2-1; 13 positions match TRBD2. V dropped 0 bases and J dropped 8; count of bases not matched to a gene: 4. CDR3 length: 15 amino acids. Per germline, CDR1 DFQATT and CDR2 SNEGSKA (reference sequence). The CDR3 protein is CSARDLGTSGDEQFF. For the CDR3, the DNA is TGCAGTGCTAGAGATCTCGGGACTAGCGGGGATGAGCAGTTCTTC.

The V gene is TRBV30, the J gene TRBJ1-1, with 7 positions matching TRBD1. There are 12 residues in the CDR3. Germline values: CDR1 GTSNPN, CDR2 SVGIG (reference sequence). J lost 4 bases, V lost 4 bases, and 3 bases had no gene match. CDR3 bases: TGTGCCTGGAACAGGGGAGGCACTGAAGCTTTCTTT. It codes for CAWNRGGTEAFF.

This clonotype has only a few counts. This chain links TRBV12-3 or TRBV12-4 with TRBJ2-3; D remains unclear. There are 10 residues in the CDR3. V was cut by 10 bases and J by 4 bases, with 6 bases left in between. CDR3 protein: CATSSDTQYF. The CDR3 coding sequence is TGTGCCACCTCATCAGATACGCAGTATTTT.

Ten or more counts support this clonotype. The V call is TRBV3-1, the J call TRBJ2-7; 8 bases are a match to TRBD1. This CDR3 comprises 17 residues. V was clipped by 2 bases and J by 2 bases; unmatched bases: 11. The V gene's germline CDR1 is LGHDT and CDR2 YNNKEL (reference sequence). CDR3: CASSQRAPGQGPYEQYF. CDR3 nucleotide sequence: TGTGCCAGCAGCCAAAGGGCCCCCGGACAGGGCCCCTACGAGCAGTACTTC.

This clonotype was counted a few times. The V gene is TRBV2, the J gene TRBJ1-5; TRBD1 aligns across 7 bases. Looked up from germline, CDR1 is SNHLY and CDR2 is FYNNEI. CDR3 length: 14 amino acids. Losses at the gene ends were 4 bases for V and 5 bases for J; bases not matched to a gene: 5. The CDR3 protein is CASSGRDSHQPQHF. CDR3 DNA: TGTGCCAGCAGTGGAAGGGACAGTCATCAGCCCCAGCATTTT.

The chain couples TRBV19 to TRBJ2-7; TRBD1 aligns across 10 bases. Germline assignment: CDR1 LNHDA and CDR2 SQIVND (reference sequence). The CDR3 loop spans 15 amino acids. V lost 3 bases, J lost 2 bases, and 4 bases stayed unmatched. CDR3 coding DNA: TGTGCCAGTAGTATTTCGACAGGGGGCACCTACGAGCAGTACTTC. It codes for CASSISTGGTYEQYF.

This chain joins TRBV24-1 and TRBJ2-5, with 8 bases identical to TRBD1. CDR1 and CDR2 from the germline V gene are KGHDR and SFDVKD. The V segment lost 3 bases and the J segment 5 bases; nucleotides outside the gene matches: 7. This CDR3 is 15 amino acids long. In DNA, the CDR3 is TGTGCCACCAGTGATATATCAGGGGGCGGCGAGACCCAGTACTTC. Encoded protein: CATSDISGGGETQYF.